Shown below are 20 T cell receptor beta chains from a single sample sequenced in a study of T cells in Graves' hyperthyroidism and ophthalmopathy. The TCR beta CDR3 regions underwent amplification using RNA transcripts as the source. HTBI primers drove first-round RT-PCR of the TCR CDR3. From the multiplex PCR reads, TCRdb called clonotypes with MiXCR, one entry per CDR3 protein. The sample holds 200,000 to 300,000 distinct CDR3 sequences, almost 25% seen once. Source material: blood. These receptors all come from a woman aged 40-49 years with Graves' ophthalmopathy.

The rearrangement uses TRBV28 and TRBJ1-1; D possibly corresponds to TRBD1 (6 bases). The CDR3 consists of 16 residues. V lost 5 bases to trimming and J lost 8 bases, with 24 bases between them. CDR1 is MDHEN, CDR2 SYDVKM, per germline. The CDR3 DNA follows: TGTGCCAGCAGTACCCTAGGACGGGGGGGGCCAACCGAAGCTTTCTTT. It codes for CASSTLGRGGPTEAFF.

This clonotype was observed at least ten times. V is TRBV5-5 and J is TRBJ2-7; maybe TRBD1 (5 bases). Looked up from germline, CDR1 is SGHKS and CDR2 is YYEKEE (reference sequence). The V gene lost 0 bases and the J gene lost 0 bases, with 10 bases spanning the gap. This CDR3 is built from 15 residues. The CDR3 here is CASSLGAGFSYEQYF. The DNA for the CDR3 is TGTGCCAGCAGCTTGGGCGCAGGGTTCTCCTACGAGCAGTACTTC.

The chain has TRBV27 and TRBJ2-7; 11 nucleotides agree with TRBD2. The length of the CDR3 is 16 residues. The V gene's germline CDR1 is MNHEY and CDR2 SMNVEV (reference sequence). V shed 3 bases and J 2 bases; nucleotides not matched to a gene: 6. The chain's CDR3 is CASSFWGLAEAYEQYF. CDR3 bases: TGTGCCAGCAGTTTCTGGGGACTAGCGGAGGCCTACGAGCAGTACTTC.

This clonotype was seen at least ten times. The chain uses TRBV30 and TRBJ1-1; D gene ambiguous. Germline V lookup: CDR1 GTSNPN, CDR2 SVGIG (reference sequence). CDR3 length equals 13 residues. Trimming removed 5 bases from V and 6 bases from J, with 16 bases in between. The DNA for the CDR3 is TGTGCCTGGGTCGGGATCAGGTTTTCTGAAGCTTTCTTT. Translated: CAWVGIRFSEAFF.

This clonotype has ten or more counts. The DNA of the CDR3 is TGTGCCAGCAGCCCCGGCGGGGTAAATAATTCACCCCTCCACTTT. This gives the protein CASSPGGVNNSPLHF. The rearrangement links TRBV28 to TRBJ1-6; D unresolved. The CDR3 is made up of 15 amino acids. V was pared by 6 bases and J by 5 bases, with 14 bases between. Germline lookup yields CDR1 MDHEN and CDR2 SYDVKM.

This clonotype was detected many times. The chain joins TRBV2 to TRBJ1-1; 7 bases are shared with TRBD1. CDR1 is SNHLY and CDR2 is FYNNEI in the germline V gene. CDR3 size: 10 residues. With V trimmed by 8 bases and J by 8 bases, 2 bases remained unmatched. CDR3 DNA sequence: TGTGCCAGCCAACAGGGGGAAGCTTTCTTT. Its protein product is CASQQGEAFF.

This clonotype was observed many times. This chain links TRBV7-2 with TRBJ2-5; TRBD1 is a possible D gene (6 bases). The CDR3 length is 13 residues. The V gene lost 2 bases and the J gene lost 5 bases, with 9 bases spanning the gap. Germline V gives CDR1 SGHTA, CDR2 FQGNSA. As DNA, the CDR3 is TGTGCCAGCAGCTTAACAGGGTGGGAGACCCAGTACTTC. Its protein is CASSLTGWETQYF.

This clonotype occurred many times. In DNA, the CDR3 is TGTGCCAGCAGCTTGGGGGAGCGTACGAGCTCCTACGAGCAGTACTTC. This gives the protein CASSLGERTSSYEQYF. This chain uses TRBV5-6 with TRBJ2-7; TRBD2 might be the D (5 bases). V gave up 0 bases and J gave up 0 bases, with 13 bases separating them. Germline assignment: CDR1 SGHDT and CDR2 YYEEEE. This CDR3 contains 16 residues. Looking up the rest from reference TRBV5-6 and TRBJ2-7 gives the full variable domain: DAGVTQSPTHLIKTRGQQVTLRCSPKSGHDTVSWYQQALGQGPQFIFQYYEEEERQRGNFPDRFSGHQFPNYSSELNVNALLLGDSALYLCASSLGERTSSYEQYFGPGTRLTVT.

This clonotype was seen ten or more times. The chain couples TRBV3-1 to TRBJ1-5; D uncertain. Germline V CDR1 and CDR2: LGHDT, YNNKEL (reference sequence). V gave up 4 bases and J gave up 7 bases, with 14 bases separating them. CDR3 length: 14 residues. The chain's CDR3 is CASSPEKGGQPQHF. The CDR3 DNA is TGTGCCAGCAGCCCCGAGAAGGGAGGACAGCCCCAGCATTTT. The full variable domain, completed using reference TRBV3-1 and TRBJ1-5, is DTAVSQTPKYLVTQMGNDKSIKCEQNLGHDTMYWYKQDSKKFLKIMFSYNNKELIINETVPNRFSPKSPDKAHLNLHINSLELGDSAVYFCASSPEKGGQPQHFGDGTRLSIL.

This clonotype was detected many times. The rearrangement joins TRBV28 to TRBJ2-7; the D is unclear. The V end was cut by 11 bases, the J end by 10 bases, with 21 bases between. The CDR3 extends over 12 amino acids. Per the germline V gene, CDR1 is MDHEN and CDR2 is SYDVKM. The CDR3, as DNA: TGTGCCGGTCGCCGGACCATGCCCCATCAGTACTTC. Protein product: CAGRRTMPHQYF.

The sample holds many counts of this clonotype. The rearrangement uses TRBV4-1 and TRBJ1-2; D may be TRBD1 (5 bases). CDR1 is MGHRA, CDR2 YSYEKL, per germline. The length of the CDR3 is 15 residues. The germline V and J ends were trimmed by 6 bases and 5 bases, with 19 bases remaining between them. The CDR3 DNA reads TGCGCCAGCAGTTCCCCTACCGGGACGGATTATGGCTACACCTTC. Protein sequence: CASSSPTGTDYGYTF.

The gene calls are TRBV2 and TRBJ2-5, with a weak D call TRBD1 (5 bases). With 6 bases removed from V and 4 bases from J, the gap between germline ends came to 12 bases. There are 13 residues in the CDR3. The germline V gene encodes CDR1 SNHLY and CDR2 FYNNEI. In nucleotides, the CDR3 is TGTGCCAGCAGGACACAGGATTCAGAGACCCAGTACTTC. It yields the protein CASRTQDSETQYF.

The chain carries TRBV6-1 and TRBJ2-5; D is perhaps TRBD2 (6 bases). The germline V gene encodes CDR1 MNHNS and CDR2 SASEGT. This CDR3 spans 15 amino acids. V lost 8 bases and J 4 bases, leaving 20 bases between the germline ends. Here the CDR3 reads CASSPRTGSGETQYF. DNA of the CDR3: TGTGCCAGCTCACCAAGGACCGGGAGCGGAGAGACCCAGTACTTC.

In DNA form, the CDR3 reads TGTGCCAGCAGTTTGGGACGGGGGACCCTCCAGACCCAGTACTTC. Residues: CASSLGRGTLQTQYF. V is TRBV12-3 or TRBV12-4 and J is TRBJ2-5; D perhaps matches TRBD2 (6 bases). Trimming shortened V by 3 bases and J by 6 bases, and 17 bases separated the two germline ends. This CDR3 has 15 residues.

This clonotype has at least ten counts. The V gene is TRBV6-2 or TRBV6-3, the J gene TRBJ2-7, with 9 bases lining up with TRBD2. The junction had 9 bases not matched to a gene; V was cut back by 6 bases and J by 3 bases. Germline V gene data show CDR1 as MNHEY and CDR2 as SVGEGT. This CDR3 region has 15 residues. Written as DNA, the CDR3 is TGTGCCAGCAGCCTATTGCGGGAGGGCGACTACGAGCAGTACTTC. Translating it yields CASSLLREGDYEQYF.

This clonotype was recorded at least ten times. The V call is TRBV6-1, the J call TRBJ2-7; weak D call: TRBD1 (5 bases). Germline-derived CDR1 and CDR2 are MNHNS and SASEGT. The V end was cut by 6 bases, the J end by 2 bases, with 8 bases between. The CDR3 has 12 residues. The CDR3 loop is CASRTAPYEQYF. The CDR3 DNA reads TGTGCCAGCAGGACAGCCCCCTACGAGCAGTACTTC.

At least ten counts were recorded for this clonotype. The chain carries TRBV19 and TRBJ1-5; D is ambiguous. Trimming pared 3 bases from V and 6 bases from J, leaving 12 bases between. CDR3 size: 14 residues. Per the germline V gene, CDR1 is LNHDA and CDR2 is SQIVND (reference sequence). The CDR3 coding sequence is TGTGCCAGTAGTATTGGCTTAACGAGTCAGCCCCAGCATTTT. Translating gives CASSIGLTSQPQHF.

Concerning this clonotype itself: With a much larger clone just one base away, this may be a read error. V usage is TRBV28 and J usage is TRBJ2-3; D remains ambiguous. This CDR3 comprises 14 residues. Germline CDR1 and CDR2: MDHEN and SYDVKM. As DNA, the CDR3 is TGTGTCAGCACGGCCGGGCATAGCACAGATACGCAGTATTTT. The encoded protein is CVSTAGHSTDTQYF.

This clonotype has at least ten counts. This chain connects TRBV28 to TRBJ2-7; D may be TRBD1 or TRBD2 (5 bases each). V gave up 4 bases and J gave up 3 bases, with 13 bases separating them. CDR1 MDHEN and CDR2 SYDVKM come from the germline V gene. The CDR3 length is 14 residues. The CDR3 DNA reads TGTGCCAGCAGTTCAACAGGTGGGGGCTACGAGCAGTACTTC. Its translation: CASSSTGGGYEQYF.

Regarding this clonotype: One end of the junction varies from germline; a read error may be responsible. The CDR3 loop is CASSLEGPGELYF. For the CDR3, the DNA is TGCGCCAGCAGCCTAGAGGGGCCCGGGGAGCTGTATTTT. V usage is TRBV5-1 and J usage is TRBJ2-2, with D perhaps TRBD1 or TRBD2 (5 bases each). The CDR3 is 13 residues long. From germline, CDR1 is SGHRS and CDR2 YFSETQ.